This T cell receptor beta chain appears in the sequencing data of a study of OX40 agonist ivuxolimab in advanced cancers. Study-wide background: Ivuxolimab, which patients received intravenously every 2 weeks, was dosed at 0.01 to 10 mg/kg.

Produced via immunoSEQ multiplex PCR; TCRdb's table is partial and in-frame only. This table has over 40,000 clones, about 88% appearing once. A single count supports this clone. What it binds is unknown. Germline loops: CDR1 LNHDA, CDR2 SQIVND (reference sequence). The CDR3 runs 13 residues. Trimming shortened V by 4 bases and J by 5 bases, and 9 bases separated the two germline ends. Study findings and constraints: Low normalized T-cell clonal expansion was also seen in some nonresponders.

The sequencing used CD4+ or CD8+ T cells sorted from blood, collected in a trial of the OX40 agonist ivuxolimab. This chain uses TRBV19 with TRBJ1-5, with D maybe TRBD1 (6 bases). This TCR derives from an adult with an advanced solid tumor such as melanoma, head and neck, liver or kidney cancer. The CDR3 protein is CASSKDRYQPQHF. Here the CDR3 DNA reads TGTGCCAGTAGTAAGGACAGATATCAGCCCCAGCATTTT.